This T cell receptor (beta chain) was documented in a study of Ad26.COV2.S vaccination and SARS-CoV-2 variants. Findings of the study overall: There was a possibility that the TCR breadth and depth analyses underestimated total T cell responses.

As concerns this clone: The antigen remains undetermined.

Deletions cut 0 bases from V and 5 bases from J, with 13 bases between. The CDR3 is made up of 15 amino acids. CDR1 and CDR2 from the germline V gene are SGHAT and FQNNGV. Treatment defined: roughly 20 received Ad26.COV2.S at low or high dose, single or two shots; about 5 received placebo; per-sample allocation not given. Sampling happened 63 days after the first vaccine or placebo injection. The data were produced by immunoSEQ multiplex PCR, yet TCRdb's version contains in-frame clones alone and is incomplete. The sample lists 400,000 to 450,000 clones, around 92% occurring once. This chain connects TRBV11-2 to TRBJ2-5; TRBD1 or TRBD2 may be the D gene (5 bases each). The origin of this receptor is a person aged 18-65 years who received the Ad26.COV2.S COVID-19 vaccine or a placebo. Material: peripheral blood, obtained in a trial of Ad26.COV2.S vaccine versus placebo. The CDR3 DNA sequence: TGTGCCAGCAGCTTAGATGGTCGGGGCTGGGAGACCCAGTACTTC. It is translated as CASSLDGRGWETQYF.